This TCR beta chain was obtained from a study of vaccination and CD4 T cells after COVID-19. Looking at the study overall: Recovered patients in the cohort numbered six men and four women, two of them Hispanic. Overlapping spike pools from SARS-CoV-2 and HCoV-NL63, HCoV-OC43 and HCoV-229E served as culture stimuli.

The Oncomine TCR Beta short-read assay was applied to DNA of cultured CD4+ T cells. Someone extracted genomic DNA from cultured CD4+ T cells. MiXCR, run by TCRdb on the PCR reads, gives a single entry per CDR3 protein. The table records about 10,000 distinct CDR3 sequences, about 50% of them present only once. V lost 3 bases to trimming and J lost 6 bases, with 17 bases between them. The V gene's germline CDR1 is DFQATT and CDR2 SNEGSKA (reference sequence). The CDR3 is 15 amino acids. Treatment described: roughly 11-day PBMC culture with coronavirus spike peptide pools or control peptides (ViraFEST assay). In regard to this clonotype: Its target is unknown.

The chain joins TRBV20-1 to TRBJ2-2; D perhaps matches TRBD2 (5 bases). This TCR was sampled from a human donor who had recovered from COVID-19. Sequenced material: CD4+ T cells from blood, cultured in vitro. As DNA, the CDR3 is TGCAGTGCTAGGGCCCTAACTAGGTCTTCCGGGGAGCTGTTTTTT. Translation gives CSARALTRSSGELFF.